The next 24 T cell receptor beta chains were all read from a single sample in a study of vaccination and CD4 T cells after COVID-19. Oncomine TCR Beta short-read sequencing was applied to DNA from cultured CD4+ T cells. TCRdb used MiXCR to reprocess the PCR reads, holding one entry per CDR3 protein. The table includes about 26,000 distinct CDR3 sequences, about 40% detected once. As for treatment: approximately nine-day PBMC culture with coronavirus spike peptide pools or control peptides (ViraFEST assay). For these TCRs, the target antigens are not known. The sequenced sample consisted of CD4+ T cells from blood, cultured in vitro. Receptors originate from a human donor who had recovered from COVID-19.

In this sample, this clonotype turned up a few times. The gene calls are TRBV7-2 and TRBJ2-5; 8 bases match TRBD1. This CDR3 contains 13 residues. V lost 8 bases to trimming and J lost 1 base; unmatched junction nucleotides: 3. CDR1 is SGHTA and CDR2 is FQGNSA in the germline V gene. CDR3 DNA sequence: TGTGCCAGCCTCGGACAGGGCCAAGAGACCCAGTACTTC. This codes for CASLGQGQETQYF.

This clonotype was picked up a small number of times. This rearrangement joins TRBV11-2 to TRBJ2-7; 10 bases line up with TRBD2. Losses at the gene ends were 8 bases for V and 6 bases for J; bases not matched to a gene: 13. The CDR3 is made up of 15 amino acids. In germline, CDR1 is SGHAT, CDR2 FQNNGV. CDR3 amino acids: CASGRLSGRAGEQYF. The CDR3 DNA is TGTGCCAGCGGGCGGTTGAGCGGGAGGGCGGGCGAGCAGTACTTC. The full variable domain, with the rest looked up from reference TRBV11-2 and TRBJ2-7, is EAGVAQSPRYKIIEKRQSVAFWCNPISGHATLYWYQQILGQGPKLLIQFQNNGVVDDSQLPKDRFSAERLKGVDSTLKIQPAKLEDSAVYLCASGRLSGRAGEQYFGPGTRLTVT.

The chain employs TRBV19 and TRBJ2-3; D gene ambiguous. Deletions cut 1 base from V and 0 bases from J, with 8 bases between. This CDR3 is built from 15 residues. The germline V gene encodes CDR1 LNHDA and CDR2 SQIVND (reference sequence). The CDR3 reads CASSIGFLSTDTQYF. CDR3 DNA sequence: TGTGCCAGTAGTATAGGCTTCCTGAGCACAGATACGCAGTATTTT.

This chain joins TRBV6-1 and TRBJ1-2; D is possibly TRBD1 (6 bases). Germline V gene data show CDR1 as MNHNS and CDR2 as SASEGT. V was shortened by 6 bases and J by 7 bases, with 18 bases between the two germline ends. The CDR3 sequence is 14 residues long. CDR3: CASRISQGTGGYTF. Here the CDR3 DNA reads TGTGCCAGCAGAATCTCCCAGGGGACGGGTGGCTACACCTTC.

The rearrangement links TRBV27 to TRBJ2-7, with D possibly being TRBD1 or TRBD2 (5 bases each). This CDR3 region has 15 residues. Germline CDR1 reads MNHEY; CDR2 reads SMNVEV (reference sequence). V dropped 0 bases and J dropped 3 bases, with 12 bases sitting between them. CDR3 residues: CASSLSPGTYYEQYF. CDR3 in DNA: TGTGCCAGCAGTTTATCGCCTGGGACCTACTACGAGCAGTACTTC.

V is TRBV5-1 and J is TRBJ1-3; D gene ambiguous. Trimming removed 6 bases at V and 0 bases at J, with 7 bases between. CDR3 length equals 13 residues. Per germline, CDR1 SGHRS and CDR2 YFSETQ. In nucleotides, the CDR3 is TGCGCCAGCACCGCAGCCTCTGGAAACACCATATATTTT. Its protein is CASTAASGNTIYF.

The chain has TRBV19 and TRBJ2-7, with D possibly TRBD1 on 6 matching bases. The CDR3 runs 16 residues. V was shortened by 5 bases and J by 4 bases, with 21 bases between the two germline ends. Germline CDR1 LNHDA, CDR2 SQIVND (reference sequence). The DNA of the CDR3 is TGTGCCAGTAGTCCAGGGGAATCAAGGTGGTGGTACGAGCAGTACTTC. It specifies CASSPGESRWWYEQYF. Using reference TRBV19 and TRBJ2-7 for the parts outside the CDR3, the full variable domain is DGGITQSPKYLFRKEGQNVTLSCEQNLNHDAMYWYRQDPGQGLRLIYYSQIVNDFQKGDIAEGYSVSREKKESFPLTVTSAQKNPTAFYLCASSPGESRWWYEQYFGPGTRLTVT.

This clonotype was counted only a few times. The rearrangement uses TRBV6-1 and TRBJ1-5; 12 positions agree with TRBD1. Germline V lookup: CDR1 MNHNS, CDR2 SASEGT. CDR3 length: 18 residues. The J segment lost 2 bases and the V segment lost 7 bases, leaving 12 bases of the junction unmatched. CDR3 nucleotide sequence: TGTGCCAGCAAAGGGACAGGGGGCGCTGGGGGGGGCAATCAGCCCCAGCATTTT. It yields the protein CASKGTGGAGGGNQPQHF.

The chain has TRBV28 and TRBJ1-5; 8 nucleotides line up with TRBD1. The germline gives CDR1 MDHEN, CDR2 SYDVKM. J gave up 4 bases and V 3 bases, and 5 bases lay outside the gene matches. This CDR3 region has 15 residues. CDR3 loop: CASSLTGQGNQPQHF. In DNA form, the CDR3 reads TGTGCCAGCAGTTTGACCGGACAGGGTAATCAGCCCCAGCATTTT.

The chain links TRBV5-1 to TRBJ1-1; 10 bases are shared with TRBD1. Unmatched junction bases numbered 4, after V lost 4 bases and J lost 1 base. The CDR3 extends over 15 amino acids. Germline loops: CDR1 SGHRS, CDR2 YFSETQ. The CDR3 DNA follows: TGCGCCAGCAGCATGACAGGGGGCTCGAACACTGAAGCTTTCTTT. Translation gives CASSMTGGSNTEAFF.

The table lists this clonotype with a few counts. The gene calls are TRBV7-2 and TRBJ2-1, with D unclear. Deletions cut 4 bases from V and 7 bases from J, with 11 bases between. Germline values: CDR1 SGHTA, CDR2 FQGNSA. This CDR3 spans 13 amino acids. This chain's CDR3 is CASSWGTWNEQFF. CDR3 in DNA: TGTGCCAGCAGCTGGGGTACTTGGAATGAGCAGTTCTTC.

A few counts support this clonotype. The J gene is TRBJ1-2, the V gene TRBV7-9; unclear D gene. From germline, CDR1 is SEHNR and CDR2 FQNEAQ (reference sequence). CDR3 length: 12 amino acids. Between the trimmed V and J ends, which lost 3 bases and 5 bases, there was a span of 7 bases. The CDR3 DNA sequence: TGTGCCAGCAGCTTTAGTTTGTATGGCTACACCTTC. As protein: CASSFSLYGYTF.

This chain connects TRBV12-3 or TRBV12-4 to TRBJ1-6; D unclear. Between the trimmed V and J ends, which lost 6 bases and 5 bases, there was a span of 11 bases. This CDR3 has 14 residues. CDR3: CASRLNGNNSPLHF. The CDR3 bases are TGTGCCAGCAGATTGAACGGCAATAATTCACCCCTCCACTTT.

This clonotype showed up just a few times. This rearrangement joins TRBV27 to TRBJ1-1; D is uncertain. The CDR3 loop spans 13 amino acids. Germline-derived CDR1 and CDR2 are MNHEY and SMNVEV (reference sequence). V shed 10 bases and J shed 1 base, with 13 bases lying between them. The CDR3 protein is CATTNHRNTEAFF. As DNA, the CDR3 is TGTGCCACCACGAATCACAGGAACACTGAAGCTTTCTTT.

In its sample, this clonotype was seen once. The chain carries TRBV19 and TRBJ1-5; D gene unclear. Trimming stripped 3 bases from V and 0 bases from J, with 12 bases between. The CDR3 runs 16 residues. Germline values: CDR1 LNHDA, CDR2 SQIVND (reference sequence). CDR3 coding DNA: TGTGCCAGTAGTATTTATCGGCAGAATAGCAATCAGCCCCAGCATTTT. As protein: CASSIYRQNSNQPQHF.

This chain links TRBV6-2 or TRBV6-3 with TRBJ2-7; weak D call: TRBD1 (6 bases). Germline CDR1 reads MNHEY; CDR2 reads SVGEGT. V was shortened by 6 bases and J by 5 bases, with 20 bases between the two germline ends. The CDR3 is 15 residues long. The CDR3 nucleotides are TGTGCCAGCAGGGACAGCCGCTCCCAAACGGACGAGCAGTACTTC. As protein: CASRDSRSQTDEQYF.

The chain recombines TRBV27 with TRBJ1-2; a possible D gene is TRBD1 (5 bases). V dropped 5 bases and J dropped 2 bases, with 9 bases sitting between them. Germline CDR1 reads MNHEY; CDR2 reads SMNVEV (reference sequence). This CDR3 spans 13 amino acids. In DNA, the CDR3 is TGTGCCAGCAGTAACAGGAACAACTATGGCTACACCTTC. Residues: CASSNRNNYGYTF.

This clonotype was seen more than once but under ten times. J is TRBJ2-5 and V is TRBV20-1; 8 nucleotides match TRBD1. The germline V gene encodes CDR1 DFQATT and CDR2 SNEGSKA (reference sequence). This CDR3 contains 15 residues. Losses at the gene ends were 1 base for V and 2 bases for J; bases not matched to a gene: 6. The CDR3 reads CSARGLRDRQETQYF. The CDR3, as DNA: TGCAGTGCTAGAGGTCTCCGGGACAGGCAAGAGACCCAGTACTTC.

This chain uses TRBV28 with TRBJ1-1; no firm D call. Looked up from germline, CDR1 is MDHEN and CDR2 is SYDVKM. This CDR3 contains 15 residues. Trimming cost V 1 base and J 7 bases, with 16 bases left between them. CDR3 nucleotide sequence: TGTGCCAGCAGTTTATCCCCGGTAGAGGATCATGAAGCTTTCTTT. It specifies CASSLSPVEDHEAFF. The full variable domain, completed using reference TRBV28 and TRBJ1-1, is DVKVTQSSRYLVKRTGEKVFLECVQDMDHENMFWYRQDPGLGLRLIYFSYDVKMKEKGDIPEGYSVSREKKERFSLILESASTNQTSMYLCASSLSPVEDHEAFFGQGTRLTVV.

The V call is TRBV6-1, the J call TRBJ1-3; D remains unclear. Germline values: CDR1 MNHNS, CDR2 SASEGT. V lost 2 bases and J 0 bases, leaving 5 bases between the germline ends. The CDR3 totals 14 residues. CDR3 in DNA: TGTGCCAGCAGTGAATCGTTCTCTGGAAACACCATATATTTT. Translated, it gives CASSESFSGNTIYF.

This rearrangement joins TRBV24-1 to TRBJ2-3; 8 positions agree with TRBD2. The V gene's germline CDR1 is KGHDR and CDR2 SFDVKD. The V and J ends lost 4 bases and 1 base, in that order; junction bases with no gene match: 3. There are 15 residues in the CDR3. The CDR3 region is CATSETTSGTDTQYF. The CDR3 bases are TGTGCCACCAGTGAAACGACTAGCGGCACAGATACGCAGTATTTT.

The rearrangement links TRBV19 to TRBJ1-2; D call uncertain. The CDR3 length is 15 residues. CDR1 LNHDA and CDR2 SQIVND come from the germline V gene (reference sequence). Trimming removed 6 bases at V and 5 bases at J, with 19 bases between. The CDR3 loop reads CASSDPPTRMYGYTF. CDR3 DNA sequence: TGTGCCAGTAGCGACCCTCCGACACGAATGTATGGCTACACCTTC.

This sequence joins TRBV6-1 and TRBJ2-1, with a possible D match to TRBD2 (7 bases). CDR1 and CDR2 from the germline V gene are MNHNS and SASEGT. There are 15 residues in the CDR3. V dropped 2 bases and J dropped 8 bases, with 16 bases sitting between them. The CDR3 sequence: CASSEREGGWDEQFF. The CDR3 DNA is TGTGCCAGCAGTGAAAGGGAGGGGGGTTGGGATGAGCAGTTCTTC.

This clonotype has just a few counts. The chain employs TRBV12-3 or TRBV12-4 and TRBJ2-7; TRBD1 aligns across 7 bases. The CDR3 contains 14 residues. V trimming: 5 bases; J trimming: 2 bases; junction bases outside the gene matches: 6. CDR3 bases: TGTGCCAGCAGTCCCAGACAGGGTACCTACGAGCAGTACTTC. It encodes CASSPRQGTYEQYF.